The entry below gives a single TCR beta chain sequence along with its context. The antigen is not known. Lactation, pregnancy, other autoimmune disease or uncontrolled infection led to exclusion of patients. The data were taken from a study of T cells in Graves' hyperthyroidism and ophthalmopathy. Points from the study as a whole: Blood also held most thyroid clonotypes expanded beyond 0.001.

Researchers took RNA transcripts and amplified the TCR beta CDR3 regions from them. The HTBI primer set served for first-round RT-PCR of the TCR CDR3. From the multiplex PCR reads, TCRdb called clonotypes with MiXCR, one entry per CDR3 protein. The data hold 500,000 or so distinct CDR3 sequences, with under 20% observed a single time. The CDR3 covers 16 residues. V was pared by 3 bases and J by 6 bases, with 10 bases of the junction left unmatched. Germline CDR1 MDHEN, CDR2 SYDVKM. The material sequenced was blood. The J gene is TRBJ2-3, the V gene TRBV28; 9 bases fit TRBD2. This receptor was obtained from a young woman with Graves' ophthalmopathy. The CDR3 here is CASSFPASGGPDTQYF. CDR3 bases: TGTGCCAGCAGTTTTCCAGCGAGCGGGGGGCCGGATACGCAGTATTTT.